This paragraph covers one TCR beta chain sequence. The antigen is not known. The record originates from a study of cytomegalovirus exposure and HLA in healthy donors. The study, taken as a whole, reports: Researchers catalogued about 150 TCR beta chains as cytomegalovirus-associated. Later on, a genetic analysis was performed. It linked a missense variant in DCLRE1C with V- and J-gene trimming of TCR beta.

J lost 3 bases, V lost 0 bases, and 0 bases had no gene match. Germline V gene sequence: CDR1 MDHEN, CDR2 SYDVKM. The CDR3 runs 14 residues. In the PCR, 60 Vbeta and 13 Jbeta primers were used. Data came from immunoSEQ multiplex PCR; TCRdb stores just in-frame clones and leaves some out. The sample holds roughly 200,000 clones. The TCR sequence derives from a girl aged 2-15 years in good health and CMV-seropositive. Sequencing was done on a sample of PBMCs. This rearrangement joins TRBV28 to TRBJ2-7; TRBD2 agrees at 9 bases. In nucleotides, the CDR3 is TGTGCCAGCAGTTTATGGACTAGCGGCTACGAGCAGTACTTC. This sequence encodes CASSLWTSGYEQYF.